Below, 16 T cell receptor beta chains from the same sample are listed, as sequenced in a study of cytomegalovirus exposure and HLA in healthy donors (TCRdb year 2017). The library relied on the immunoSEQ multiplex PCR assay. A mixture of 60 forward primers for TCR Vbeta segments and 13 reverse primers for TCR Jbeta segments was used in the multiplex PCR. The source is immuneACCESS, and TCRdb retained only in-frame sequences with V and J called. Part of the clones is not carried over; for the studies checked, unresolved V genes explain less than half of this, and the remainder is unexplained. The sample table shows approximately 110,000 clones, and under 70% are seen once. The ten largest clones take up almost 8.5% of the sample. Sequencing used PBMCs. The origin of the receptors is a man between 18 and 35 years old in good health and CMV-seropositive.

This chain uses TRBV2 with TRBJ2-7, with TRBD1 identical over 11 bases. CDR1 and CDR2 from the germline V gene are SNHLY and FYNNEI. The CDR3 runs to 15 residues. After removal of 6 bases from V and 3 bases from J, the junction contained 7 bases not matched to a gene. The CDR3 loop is CASSESGTGGYEQYF. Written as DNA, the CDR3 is TGTGCCAGCAGCGAATCCGGGACAGGGGGCTACGAGCAGTACTTC. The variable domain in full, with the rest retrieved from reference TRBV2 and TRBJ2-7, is EPEVTQTPSHQVTQMGQEVILRCVPISNHLYFYWYRQILGQKVEFLVSFYNNEISEKSEIFDDQFSVERPDGSNFTLKIRSTKLEDSAMYFCASSESGTGGYEQYFGPGTRLTVT.

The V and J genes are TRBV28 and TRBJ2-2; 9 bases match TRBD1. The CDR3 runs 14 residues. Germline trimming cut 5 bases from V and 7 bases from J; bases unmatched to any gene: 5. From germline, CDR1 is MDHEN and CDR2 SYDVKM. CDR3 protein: CASSRWDRDGELFF. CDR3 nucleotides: TGTGCCAGCAGTAGGTGGGACAGGGACGGGGAGCTGTTTTTT.

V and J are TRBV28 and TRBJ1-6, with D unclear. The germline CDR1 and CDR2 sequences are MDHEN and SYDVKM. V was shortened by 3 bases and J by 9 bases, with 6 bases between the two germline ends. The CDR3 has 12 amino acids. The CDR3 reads CASSFRGSPLHF. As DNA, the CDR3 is TGTGCCAGCAGTTTCCGGGGTTCACCCCTCCACTTT.

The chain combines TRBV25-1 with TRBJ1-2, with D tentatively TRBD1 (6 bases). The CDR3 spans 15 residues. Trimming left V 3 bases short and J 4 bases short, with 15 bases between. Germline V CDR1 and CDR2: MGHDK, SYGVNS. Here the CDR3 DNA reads TGTGCCAGCAGTGATCCAAACAGGGTCAGCTATGGCTACACCTTC. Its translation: CASSDPNRVSYGYTF.

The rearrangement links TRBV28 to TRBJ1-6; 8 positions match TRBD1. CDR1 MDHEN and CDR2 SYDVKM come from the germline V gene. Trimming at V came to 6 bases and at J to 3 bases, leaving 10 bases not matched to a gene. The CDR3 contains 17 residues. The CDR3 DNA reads TGTGCCAGCAGGGTAGGACAGGGTGTGGGCTATAATTCACCCCTCCACTTT. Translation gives CASRVGQGVGYNSPLHF.

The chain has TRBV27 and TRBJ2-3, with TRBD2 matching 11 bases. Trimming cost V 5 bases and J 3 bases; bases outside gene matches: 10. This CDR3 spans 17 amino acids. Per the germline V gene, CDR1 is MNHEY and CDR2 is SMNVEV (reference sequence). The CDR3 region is CASSPRTSGGITDTQYF. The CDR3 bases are TGTGCCAGCAGTCCAAGAACTAGCGGGGGAATAACAGATACGCAGTATTTT.

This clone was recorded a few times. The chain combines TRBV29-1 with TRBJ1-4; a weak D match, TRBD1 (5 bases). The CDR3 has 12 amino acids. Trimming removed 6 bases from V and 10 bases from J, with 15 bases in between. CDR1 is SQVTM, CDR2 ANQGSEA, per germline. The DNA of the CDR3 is TGCAGCGTCCACATGGGGGGGGGAAAACTGTTTTTT. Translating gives CSVHMGGGKLFF.

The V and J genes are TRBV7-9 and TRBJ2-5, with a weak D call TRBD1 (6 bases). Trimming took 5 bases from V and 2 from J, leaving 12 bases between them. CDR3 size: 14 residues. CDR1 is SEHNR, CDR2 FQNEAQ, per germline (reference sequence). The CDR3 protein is CASSPGQQQETQYF. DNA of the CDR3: TGTGCCAGCAGCCCAGGACAGCAACAAGAGACCCAGTACTTC.

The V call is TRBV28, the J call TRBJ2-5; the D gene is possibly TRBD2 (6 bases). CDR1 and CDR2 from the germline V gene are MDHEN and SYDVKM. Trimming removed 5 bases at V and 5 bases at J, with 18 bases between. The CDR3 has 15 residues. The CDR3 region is CASSPRREFGETQYF. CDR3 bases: TGTGCCAGCAGTCCCCGTCGGGAGTTTGGGGAGACCCAGTACTTC.

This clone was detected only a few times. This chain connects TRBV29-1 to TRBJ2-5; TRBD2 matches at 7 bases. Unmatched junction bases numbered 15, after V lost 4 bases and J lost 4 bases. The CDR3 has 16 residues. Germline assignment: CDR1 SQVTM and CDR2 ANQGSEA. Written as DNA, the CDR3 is TGCAGCGTTGCGGGTAGACCGGGACCGGGGGGAGAGACCCAGTACTTC. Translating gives CSVAGRPGPGGETQYF. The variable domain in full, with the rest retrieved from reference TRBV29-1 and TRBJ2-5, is SAVISQKPSRDICQRGTSLTIQCQVDSQVTMMFWYRQQPGQSLTLIATANQGSEATYESGFVIDKFPISRPNLTFSTLTVSNMSPEDSSIYLCSVAGRPGPGGETQYFGPGTRLLVL.

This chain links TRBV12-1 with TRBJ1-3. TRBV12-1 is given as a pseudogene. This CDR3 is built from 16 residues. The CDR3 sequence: CASSFVEEMTGNTIYF. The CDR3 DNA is TGTGCCAGCAGCTTTGTGGAGGAGATGACTGGAAACACCATATATTTT.

In DNA, the CDR3 is TGCAGCGTGGGACTAAGGGGTGAGAGTGAAGCTTTCTTT. This encodes CSVGLRGESEAFF. This chain joins TRBV29-1 and TRBJ1-1; weak D call: TRBD1 (5 bases). Germline V lookup: CDR1 SQVTM, CDR2 ANQGSEA. The ends were cut back, 6 bases at V and 7 bases at J, with 18 bases in the middle. The CDR3 covers 13 residues. The complete variable domain, with remaining parts taken from reference TRBV29-1 and TRBJ1-1, reads SAVISQKPSRDICQRGTSLTIQCQVDSQVTMMFWYRQQPGQSLTLIATANQGSEATYESGFVIDKFPISRPNLTFSTLTVSNMSPEDSSIYLCSVGLRGESEAFFGQGTRLTVV.

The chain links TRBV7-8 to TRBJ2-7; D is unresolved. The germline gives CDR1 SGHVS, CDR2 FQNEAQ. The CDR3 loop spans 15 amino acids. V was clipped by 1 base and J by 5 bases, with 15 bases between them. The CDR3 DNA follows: TGTGCCAGCAGCTTAGACGAAGGCGGCGGTAACGAGCAGTACGTC. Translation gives CASSLDEGGGNEQYV.

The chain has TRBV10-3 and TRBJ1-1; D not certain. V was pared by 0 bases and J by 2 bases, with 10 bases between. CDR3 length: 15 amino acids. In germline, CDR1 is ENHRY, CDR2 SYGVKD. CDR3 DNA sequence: TGTGCCATCAGTGAGTCGGGCCACACTAACACTGAAGCTTTCTTT. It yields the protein CAISESGHTNTEAFF.

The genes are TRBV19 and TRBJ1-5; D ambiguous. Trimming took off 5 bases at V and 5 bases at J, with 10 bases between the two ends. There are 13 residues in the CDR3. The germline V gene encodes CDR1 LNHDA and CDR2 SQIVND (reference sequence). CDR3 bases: TGTGCCAGTAGTGTTGGGCGAGATCAGCCCCAGCATTTT. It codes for CASSVGRDQPQHF. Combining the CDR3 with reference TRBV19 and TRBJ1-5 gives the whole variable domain DGGITQSPKYLFRKEGQNVTLSCEQNLNHDAMYWYRQDPGQGLRLIYYSQIVNDFQKGDIAEGYSVSREKKESFPLTVTSAQKNPTAFYLCASSVGRDQPQHFGDGTRLSIL.

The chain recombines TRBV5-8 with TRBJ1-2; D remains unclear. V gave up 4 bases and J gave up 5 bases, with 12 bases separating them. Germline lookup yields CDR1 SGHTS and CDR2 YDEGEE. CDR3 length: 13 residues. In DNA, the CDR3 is TGTGCCAGCAGCGCGGGCAGACTTTATGGCTACACCTTC. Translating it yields CASSAGRLYGYTF.